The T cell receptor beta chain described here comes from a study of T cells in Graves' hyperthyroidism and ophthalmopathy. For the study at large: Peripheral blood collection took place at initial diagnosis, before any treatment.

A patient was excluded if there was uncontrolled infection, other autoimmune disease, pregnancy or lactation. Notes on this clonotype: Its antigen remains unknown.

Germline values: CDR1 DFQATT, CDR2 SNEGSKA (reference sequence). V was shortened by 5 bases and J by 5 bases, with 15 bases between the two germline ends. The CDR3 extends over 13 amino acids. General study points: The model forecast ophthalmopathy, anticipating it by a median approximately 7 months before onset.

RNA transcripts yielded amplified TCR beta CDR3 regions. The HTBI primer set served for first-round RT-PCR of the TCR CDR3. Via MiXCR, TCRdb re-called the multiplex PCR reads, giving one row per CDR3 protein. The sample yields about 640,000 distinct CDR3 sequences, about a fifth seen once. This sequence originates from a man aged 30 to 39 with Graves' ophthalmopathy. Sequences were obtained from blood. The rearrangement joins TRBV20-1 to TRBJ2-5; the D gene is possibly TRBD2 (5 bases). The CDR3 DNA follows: TGCAGTGCTGAACCGTGGACGGGGGAGACCCAGTACTTC. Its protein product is CSAEPWTGETQYF.